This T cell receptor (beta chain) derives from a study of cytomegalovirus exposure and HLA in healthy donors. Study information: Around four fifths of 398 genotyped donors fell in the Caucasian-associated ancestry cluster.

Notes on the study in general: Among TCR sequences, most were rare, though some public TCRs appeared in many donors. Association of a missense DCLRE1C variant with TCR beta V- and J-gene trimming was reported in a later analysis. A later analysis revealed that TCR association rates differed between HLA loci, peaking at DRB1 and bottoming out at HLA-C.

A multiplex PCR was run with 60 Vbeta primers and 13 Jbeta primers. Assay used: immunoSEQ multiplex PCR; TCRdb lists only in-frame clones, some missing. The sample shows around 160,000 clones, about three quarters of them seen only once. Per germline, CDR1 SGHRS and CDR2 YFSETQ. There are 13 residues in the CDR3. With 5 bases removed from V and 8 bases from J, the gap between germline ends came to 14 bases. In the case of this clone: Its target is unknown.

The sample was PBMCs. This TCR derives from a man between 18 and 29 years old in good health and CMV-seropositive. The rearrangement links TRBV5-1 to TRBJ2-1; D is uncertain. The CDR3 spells CASRYGEAHEQFF. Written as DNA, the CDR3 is TGCGCCAGCAGGTACGGAGAGGCCCATGAGCAGTTCTTC.